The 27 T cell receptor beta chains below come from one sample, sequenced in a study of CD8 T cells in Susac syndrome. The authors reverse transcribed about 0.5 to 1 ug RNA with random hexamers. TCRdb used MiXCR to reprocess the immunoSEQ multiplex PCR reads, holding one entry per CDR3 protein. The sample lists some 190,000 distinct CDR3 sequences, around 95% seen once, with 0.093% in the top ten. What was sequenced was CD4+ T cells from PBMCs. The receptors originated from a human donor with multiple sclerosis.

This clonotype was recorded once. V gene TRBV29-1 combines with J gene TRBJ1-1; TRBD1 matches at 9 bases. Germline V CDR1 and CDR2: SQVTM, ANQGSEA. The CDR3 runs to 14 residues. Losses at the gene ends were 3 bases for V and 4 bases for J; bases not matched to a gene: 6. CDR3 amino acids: CSVEGQGGGTEAFF. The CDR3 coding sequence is TGCAGCGTTGAGGGACAGGGAGGGGGCACTGAAGCTTTCTTT.

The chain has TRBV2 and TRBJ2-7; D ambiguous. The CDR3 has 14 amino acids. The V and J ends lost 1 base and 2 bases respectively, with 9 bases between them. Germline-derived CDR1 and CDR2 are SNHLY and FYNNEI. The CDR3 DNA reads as TGTGCCAGCAGTGAAGGGGGATCTCCCTACGAGCAGTACTTC. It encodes CASSEGGSPYEQYF.

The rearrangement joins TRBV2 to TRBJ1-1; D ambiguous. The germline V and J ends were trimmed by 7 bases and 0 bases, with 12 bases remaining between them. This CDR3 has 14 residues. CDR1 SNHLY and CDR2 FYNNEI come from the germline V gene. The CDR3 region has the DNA TGTGCCAGCAAGGTAGGGTCCCTGAACACTGAAGCTTTCTTT. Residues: CASKVGSLNTEAFF.

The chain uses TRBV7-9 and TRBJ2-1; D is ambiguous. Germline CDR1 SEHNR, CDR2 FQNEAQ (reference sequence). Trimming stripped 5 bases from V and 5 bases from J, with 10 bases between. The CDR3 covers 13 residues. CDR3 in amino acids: CASSRREDNEQFF. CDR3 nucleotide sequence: TGTGCCAGCAGCCGAAGAGAGGACAATGAGCAGTTCTTC.

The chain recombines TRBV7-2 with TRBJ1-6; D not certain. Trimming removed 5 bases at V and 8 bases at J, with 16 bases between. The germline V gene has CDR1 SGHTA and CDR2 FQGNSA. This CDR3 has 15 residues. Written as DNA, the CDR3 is TGTGCCAGCAGCCCCATTCTACTGGGAGATTCACCCCTCCACTTT. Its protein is CASSPILLGDSPLHF.

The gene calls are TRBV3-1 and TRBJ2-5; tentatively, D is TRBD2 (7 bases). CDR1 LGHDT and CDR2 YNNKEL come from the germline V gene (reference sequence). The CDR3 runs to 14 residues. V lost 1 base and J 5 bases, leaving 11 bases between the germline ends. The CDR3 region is CASSQAGGFETQYF. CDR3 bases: TGTGCCAGCAGCCAAGCGGGGGGCTTTGAGACCCAGTACTTC.

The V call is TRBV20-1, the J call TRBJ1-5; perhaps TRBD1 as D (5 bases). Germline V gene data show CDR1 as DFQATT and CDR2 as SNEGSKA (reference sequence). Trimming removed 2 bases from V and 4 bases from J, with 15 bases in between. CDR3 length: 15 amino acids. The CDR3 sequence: CSARSVGQVNQPQHF. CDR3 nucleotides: TGCAGTGCTAGAAGTGTCGGACAAGTAAATCAGCCCCAGCATTTT.

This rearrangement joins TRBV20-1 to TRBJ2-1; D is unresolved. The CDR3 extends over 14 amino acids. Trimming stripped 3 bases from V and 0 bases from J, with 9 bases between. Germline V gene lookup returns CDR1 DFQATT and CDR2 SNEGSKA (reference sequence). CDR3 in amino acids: CSASWLSSYNEQFF. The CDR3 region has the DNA TGCAGTGCTAGTTGGCTGAGCTCCTACAATGAGCAGTTCTTC.

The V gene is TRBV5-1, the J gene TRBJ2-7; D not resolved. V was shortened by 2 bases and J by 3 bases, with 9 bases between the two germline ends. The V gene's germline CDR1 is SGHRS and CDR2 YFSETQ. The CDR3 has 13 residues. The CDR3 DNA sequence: TGCGCCAGCAGCTTAAGGCCACGCTACGAGCAGTACTTC. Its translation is CASSLRPRYEQYF.

The CDR3 nucleotides read TGTGCCAGCAGTGACGACAACGCATCGCGGATTCAGTACTTC. Amino acid sequence: CASSDDNASRIQYF. V gene TRBV6-2 or TRBV6-3 combines with J gene TRBJ2-7; D remains ambiguous. This CDR3 contains 14 residues. Looked up from germline, CDR1 is MNHEY and CDR2 is SVGEGT. V gave up 5 bases and J gave up 10 bases, with 21 bases separating them.

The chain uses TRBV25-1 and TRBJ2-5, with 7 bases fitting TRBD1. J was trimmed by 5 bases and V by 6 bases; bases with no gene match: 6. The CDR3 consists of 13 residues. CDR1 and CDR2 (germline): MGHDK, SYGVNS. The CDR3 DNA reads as TGTGCCAGCAGCCGACAGGGATCGGAGACCCAGTACTTC. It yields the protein CASSRQGSETQYF.

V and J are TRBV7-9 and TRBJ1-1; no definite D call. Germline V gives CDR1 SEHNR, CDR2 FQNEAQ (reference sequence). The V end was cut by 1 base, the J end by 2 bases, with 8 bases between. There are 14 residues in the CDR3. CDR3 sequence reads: CASSLVGPNTEAFF. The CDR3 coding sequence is TGTGCCAGCAGCTTAGTCGGACCCAACACTGAAGCTTTCTTT.

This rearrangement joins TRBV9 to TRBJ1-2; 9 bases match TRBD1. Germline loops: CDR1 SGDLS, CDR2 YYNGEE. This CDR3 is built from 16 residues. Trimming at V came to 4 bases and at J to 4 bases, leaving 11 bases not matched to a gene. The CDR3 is CASSLLADRGGYGYTF. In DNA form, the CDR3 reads TGTGCCAGCAGCCTCTTAGCGGACAGGGGCGGCTATGGCTACACCTTC.

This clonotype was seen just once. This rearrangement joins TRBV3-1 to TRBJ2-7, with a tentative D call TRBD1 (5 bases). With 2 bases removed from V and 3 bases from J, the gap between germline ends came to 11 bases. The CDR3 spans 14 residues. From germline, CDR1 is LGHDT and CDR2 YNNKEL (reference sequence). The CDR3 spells CASSQLQGHYEQYF. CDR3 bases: TGTGCCAGCAGCCAACTCCAGGGCCACTACGAGCAGTACTTC.

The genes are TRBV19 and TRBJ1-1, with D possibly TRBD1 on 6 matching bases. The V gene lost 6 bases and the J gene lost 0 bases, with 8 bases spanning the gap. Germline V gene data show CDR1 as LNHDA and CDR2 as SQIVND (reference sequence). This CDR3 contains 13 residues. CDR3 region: CASSRGLNTEAFF. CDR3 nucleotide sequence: TGTGCCAGTAGCAGGGGCTTGAACACTGAAGCTTTCTTT.

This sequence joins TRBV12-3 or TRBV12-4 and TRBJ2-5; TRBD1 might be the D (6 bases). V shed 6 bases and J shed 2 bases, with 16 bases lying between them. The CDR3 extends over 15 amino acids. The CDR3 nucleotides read TGTGCCAGCAGCAACTTCGACAGGCCGCAAGAGACCCAGTACTTC. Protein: CASSNFDRPQETQYF.

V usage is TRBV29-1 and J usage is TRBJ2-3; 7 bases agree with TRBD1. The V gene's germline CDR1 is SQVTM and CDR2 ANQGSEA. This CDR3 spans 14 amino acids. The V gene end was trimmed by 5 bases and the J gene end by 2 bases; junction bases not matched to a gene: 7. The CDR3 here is CSVKQGWDTDTQYF. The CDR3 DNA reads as TGCAGCGTTAAACAGGGGTGGGACACAGATACGCAGTATTTT.

Here the CDR3 reads CAWSVRAVVRDGYTF. The CDR3 coding sequence is TGTGCCTGGAGTGTACGGGCGGTCGTTCGGGATGGCTACACCTTC. This rearrangement joins TRBV30 to TRBJ1-2; D is ambiguous. CDR3 length: 15 residues. Germline CDR1 is GTSNPN and CDR2 is SVGIG (reference sequence). The V end was cut by 0 bases, the J end by 6 bases, with 17 bases between.

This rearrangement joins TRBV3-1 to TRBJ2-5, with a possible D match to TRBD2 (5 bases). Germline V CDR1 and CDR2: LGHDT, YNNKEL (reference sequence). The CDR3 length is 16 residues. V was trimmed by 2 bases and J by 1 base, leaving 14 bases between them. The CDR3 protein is CASSQQIGAVQETQYF. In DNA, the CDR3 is TGTGCCAGCAGCCAACAAATCGGAGCGGTCCAAGAGACCCAGTACTTC.

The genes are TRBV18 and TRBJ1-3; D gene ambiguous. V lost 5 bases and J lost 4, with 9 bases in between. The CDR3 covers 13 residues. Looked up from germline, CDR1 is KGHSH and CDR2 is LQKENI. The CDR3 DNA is TGTGCCAGCTCAAGGAGAACCGGAAACACCATATATTTT. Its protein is CASSRRTGNTIYF.

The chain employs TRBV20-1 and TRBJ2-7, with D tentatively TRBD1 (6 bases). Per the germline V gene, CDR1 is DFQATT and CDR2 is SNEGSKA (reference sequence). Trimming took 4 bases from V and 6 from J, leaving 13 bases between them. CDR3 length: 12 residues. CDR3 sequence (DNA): TGCAGTGCTACAGGGGCTTCTGCCGAGCAGTACTTC. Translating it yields CSATGASAEQYF.

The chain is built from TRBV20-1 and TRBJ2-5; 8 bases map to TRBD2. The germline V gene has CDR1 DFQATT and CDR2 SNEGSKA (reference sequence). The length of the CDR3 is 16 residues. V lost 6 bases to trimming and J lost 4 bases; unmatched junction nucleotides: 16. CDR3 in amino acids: CSAQPISKAGGETQYF. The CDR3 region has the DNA TGCAGTGCCCAACCGATATCGAAGGCGGGGGGAGAGACCCAGTACTTC.

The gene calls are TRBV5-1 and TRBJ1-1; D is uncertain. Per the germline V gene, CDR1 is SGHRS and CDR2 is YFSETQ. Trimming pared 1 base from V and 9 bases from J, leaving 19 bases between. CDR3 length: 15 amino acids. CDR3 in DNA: TGCGCCAGCAGCTTGAATTGGCCAGACGACTCACAAGCTTTCTTT. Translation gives CASSLNWPDDSQAFF.

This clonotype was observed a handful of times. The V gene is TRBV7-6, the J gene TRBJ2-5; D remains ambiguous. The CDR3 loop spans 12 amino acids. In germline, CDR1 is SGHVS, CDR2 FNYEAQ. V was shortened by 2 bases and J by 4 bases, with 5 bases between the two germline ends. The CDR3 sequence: CASSLSGETQYF. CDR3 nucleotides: TGTGCCAGCAGCTTAAGTGGAGAGACCCAGTACTTC. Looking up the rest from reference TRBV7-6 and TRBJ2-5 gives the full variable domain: GAGVSQSPRYKVTKRGQDVALRCDPISGHVSLYWYRQALGQGPEFLTYFNYEAQQDKSGLPNDRFSAERPEGSISTLTIQRTEQRDSAMYRCASSLSGETQYFGPGTRLLVL.

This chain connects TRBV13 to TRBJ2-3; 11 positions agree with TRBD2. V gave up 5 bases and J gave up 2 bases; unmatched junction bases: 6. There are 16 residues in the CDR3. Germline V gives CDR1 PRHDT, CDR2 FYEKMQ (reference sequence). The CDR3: CASSQATSGATDTQYF. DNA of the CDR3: TGTGCCAGCAGCCAAGCGACTAGCGGGGCCACAGATACGCAGTATTTT. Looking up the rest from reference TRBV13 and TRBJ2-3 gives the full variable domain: AAGVIQSPRHLIKEKRETATLKCYPIPRHDTVYWYQQGPGQDPQFLISFYEKMQSDKGSIPDRFSAQQFSDYHSELNMSSLELGDSALYFCASSQATSGATDTQYFGPGTRLTVL.

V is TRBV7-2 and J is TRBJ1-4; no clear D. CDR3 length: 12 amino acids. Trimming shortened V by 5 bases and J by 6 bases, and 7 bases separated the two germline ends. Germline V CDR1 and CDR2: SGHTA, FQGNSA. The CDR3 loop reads CASSPGHEKLFF. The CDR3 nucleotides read TGTGCCAGCAGCCCAGGCCATGAAAAACTGTTTTTT.

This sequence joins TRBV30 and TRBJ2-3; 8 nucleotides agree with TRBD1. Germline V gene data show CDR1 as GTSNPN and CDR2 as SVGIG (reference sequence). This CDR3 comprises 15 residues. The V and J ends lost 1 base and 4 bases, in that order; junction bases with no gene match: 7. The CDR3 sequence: CAWSGAGRGPDTQYF. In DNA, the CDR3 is TGTGCCTGGAGTGGGGCGGGCAGGGGGCCAGATACGCAGTATTTT.